This TCR beta chain is from a study of vaccination effects on CD4 cells after COVID-19. Study details: Sample donation by two convalescent patients took place 16 days and one week before vaccination.

The CDR3 has 15 amino acids. V dropped 2 bases and J dropped 0 bases, with 10 bases sitting between them. Germline loops: CDR1 GTSNPN, CDR2 SVGIG (reference sequence). A remark on this clone: Its antigen remains unknown.

Antigen-specific CD4+ T cells were first expanded with viral peptide pools by the ViraFEST assay and only then sequenced. CD4+ T cells were isolated after 10 days of culture. Confirmation by PCR established that the person had SARS-CoV-2 infection between March and December 2020. Researchers reported culturing a few million PBMC in each well, adding around 9.6 IU/ml IL-2 and approximately 10 ug/ml peptides. At days 3 and 7, half of the medium was exchanged for IL-2 medium. Study results and caveats: Convalescent patients' post-vaccine spike repertoire was mostly distinct vaccine-induced clones.

Using immunoSEQ multiplex PCR, the repertoire was profiled, and TCRdb retains in-frame clones only, with some absent. This sample has 20,000 to 25,000 clones; 70% to 80% occur once, and the top ten carry approximately 40%. This clonotype originated in a human donor who had a prior SARS-CoV-2 infection. This chain joins TRBV30 and TRBJ2-2; D gene uncertain. This specimen was CD4+ T cells from PBMCs cultured with a peptide pool, taken before COVID-19 vaccination. CDR3 loop: CAWSYLFANTGELFF. CDR3 sequence (DNA): TGTGCCTGGAGTTACTTGTTCGCGAACACCGGGGAGCTGTTTTTT. The full variable domain, completed using reference TRBV30 and TRBJ2-2, is SQTIHQWPATLVQPVGSPLSLECTVEGTSNPNLYWYRQAAGRGLQLLFYSVGIGQISSEVPQNLSASRPQDRQFILSSKKLLLSDSGFYLCAWSYLFANTGELFFGEGSRLTVL.